This note documents a single T cell receptor (beta chain) sequence. What it recognizes is unknown. This sample stems from a study of T cell repertoires in cytomegalovirus infection. Findings and caveats of the study: Accumulated public TCR beta family frequency recognized individuals carrying CMV together with the relevant HLA.

This CDR3 is 14 amino acids long. Deletions cut 3 bases from V and 6 bases from J, with 12 bases between. Germline CDR1 is MNHEY and CDR2 is SVGEGT. TCRdb re-called the reads with MiXCR, one entry per CDR3 protein. This repertoire shows some 270,000 distinct CDR3 sequences, 22% found once; its top ten account for approximately 19%. The rearrangement uses TRBV6-2 or TRBV6-3 and TRBJ1-5; possible D gene TRBD1, 5 bases. Source: cultured PBMCs, taken from culture after CMV antigen stimulation. This sequence was found in a human donor in good health (CMV status not recorded). Some clones in this sample may be carry-over from other donors' samples. CDR3: CASSYGQARQPQHF. Here the CDR3 DNA reads TGTGCCAGCAGTTATGGACAAGCTCGTCAGCCCCAGCATTTT.